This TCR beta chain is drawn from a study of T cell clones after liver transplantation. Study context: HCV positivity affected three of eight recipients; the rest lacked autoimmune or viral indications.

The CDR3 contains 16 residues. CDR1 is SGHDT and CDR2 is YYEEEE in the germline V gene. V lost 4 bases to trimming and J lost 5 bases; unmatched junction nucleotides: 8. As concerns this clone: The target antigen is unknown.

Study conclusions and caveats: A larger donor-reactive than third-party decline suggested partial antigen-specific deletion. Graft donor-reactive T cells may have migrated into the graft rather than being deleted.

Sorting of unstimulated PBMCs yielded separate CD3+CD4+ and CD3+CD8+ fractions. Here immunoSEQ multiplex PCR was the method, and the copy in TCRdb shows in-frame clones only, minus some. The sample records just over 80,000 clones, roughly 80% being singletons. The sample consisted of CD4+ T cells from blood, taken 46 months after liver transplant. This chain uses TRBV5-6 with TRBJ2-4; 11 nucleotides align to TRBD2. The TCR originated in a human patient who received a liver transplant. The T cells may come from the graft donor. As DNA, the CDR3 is TGTGCCAGCAGCCCCAACCCGGGACTAGCGGAAAACATTCAGTACTTC. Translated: CASSPNPGLAENIQYF.